This T cell receptor beta chain was retrieved from a study of shared clonotypes between healthy human individuals. The repertoire was sequenced with immunoSEQ multiplex PCR; TCRdb's copy has only in-frame clones and lacks some. The sample holds over a million clones; roughly 80% are singletons and the top ten take approximately 1.3%. Study-level results: Blood was the only sampled material, and tissue repertoires likely differ.

This CDR3 is built from 13 residues. Germline CDR1 and CDR2: MNHNY and SVGAGI (reference sequence). A word on this clone: What it binds is unknown. The junction differs from germline at one of its ends, possibly a read error.

The TCR comes from a man aged 18 to 30 in good health. J is TRBJ2-7 and V is TRBV6-6, with TRBD2 matching 10 bases. The sequencing input was memory CD4+ T cells sorted from blood. Sample subset: CD45RA-negative fraction. The DNA for the CDR3 is TGTGCCACCCGATTGATTTATAGCGGGGGGCCCCACTTC. This encodes CATRLIYSGGPHF.